This T cell receptor beta chain was recovered during a study of blood T cell repertoires in COVID-19. Study overall: Material from acute and convalescent COVID-19 was sourced from the United States, Italy and Spain.

Sequenced by immunoSEQ multiplex PCR; TCRdb stores in-frame clones only, minus some. The sample contains over 150,000 clones, more than 80% of which appear only once. This clonotype originated in a man in his forties or fifties who had recovered from COVID-19. The sequenced material came from PBMCs or T cells enriched from blood (not recorded which).

CDR3 in DNA: TGTGCCAGCAGCTTGGGGATAGGGACTCATGGCCCCGAGCAGTACTTC. This gives the protein CASSLGIGTHGPEQYF. V gene TRBV7-9 combines with J gene TRBJ2-7, with D perhaps matching TRBD2 (6 bases). The CDR3 spans 16 residues. The germline CDR1 and CDR2 sequences are SEHNR and FQNEAQ (reference sequence). Trimming stripped 3 bases from V and 6 bases from J, with 21 bases between.